A single T cell receptor (beta chain) is shown here with its context. Its antigen remains unknown. This record belongs to a study of T cell repertoires in cytomegalovirus infection. TCRdb re-derived calls from the reads in MiXCR, one entry per CDR3 protein. The sample includes hundreds of thousands of distinct CDR3 sequences, 30% to 40% seen only once; the top ten take 17%. The CDR3 has 16 residues. V dropped 0 bases and J dropped 2 bases, with 11 bases sitting between them. Per the germline V gene, CDR1 is LNHDA and CDR2 is SQIVND (reference sequence). The source material was cultured PBMCs, sampled from culture after CMV antigen stimulation. The V and J genes are TRBV19 and TRBJ1-3; tentatively, D is TRBD1 (5 bases). This receptor was obtained from a human donor in good health (CMV status not recorded). Some clones in this sample may be carry-over from other donors' samples. CDR3 bases: TGTGCCAGTAGTATAGAGACAGTGATCCCTGGAAACACCATATATTTT. This sequence encodes CASSIETVIPGNTIYF.